This TCR beta chain was profiled in a study of blood T cell repertoires in COVID-19. At the level of the study: The United States, Italy and Spain were the sources of the acute and convalescent COVID-19 samples. From T cells, B-cell-depleted T cells, or PBMCs came the material, which was cDNA or gDNA.

Libraries were prepared by immunoSEQ multiplex PCR; TCRdb keeps only in-frame clonotypes and omits some of them. The repertoire includes roughly 84,000 clones, 60% to 80% of them detected once, and approximately 4.4% sits in the top ten. CDR1 and CDR2 from the germline V gene are MNHEY and SMNVEV (reference sequence). Germline trimming cut 6 bases from V and 4 bases from J; bases unmatched to any gene: 3. The CDR3 spans 12 residues. The TCR sequence derives from a woman aged 45 to 65 with acute or convalescent COVID-19. The material sequenced was peripheral blood. The chain uses TRBV27 and TRBJ2-7; the match to TRBD1 covers 7 bases. The CDR3: CASSLTGYEQYF. CDR3 nucleotides: TGTGCCAGCAGCTTGACAGGGTACGAGCAGTACTTC.